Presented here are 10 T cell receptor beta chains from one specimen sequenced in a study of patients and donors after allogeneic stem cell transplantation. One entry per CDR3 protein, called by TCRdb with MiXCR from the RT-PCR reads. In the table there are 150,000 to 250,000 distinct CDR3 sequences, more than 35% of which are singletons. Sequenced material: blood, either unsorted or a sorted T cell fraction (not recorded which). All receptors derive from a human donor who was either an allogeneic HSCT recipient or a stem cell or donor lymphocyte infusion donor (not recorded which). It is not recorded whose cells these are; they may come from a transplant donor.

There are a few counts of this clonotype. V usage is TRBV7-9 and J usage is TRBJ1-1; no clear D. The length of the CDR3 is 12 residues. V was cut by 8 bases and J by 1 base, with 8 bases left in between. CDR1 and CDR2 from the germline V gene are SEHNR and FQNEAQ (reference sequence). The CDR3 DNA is TGTGCCAGCGCTTTGGGGAACACTGAAGCTTTCTTT. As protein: CASALGNTEAFF.

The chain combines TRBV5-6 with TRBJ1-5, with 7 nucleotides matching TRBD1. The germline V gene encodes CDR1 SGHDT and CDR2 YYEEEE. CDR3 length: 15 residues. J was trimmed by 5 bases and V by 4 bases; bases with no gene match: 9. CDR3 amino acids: CASSRSDRYDQPQHF. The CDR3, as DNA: TGTGCCAGCAGCAGATCGGACAGGTACGATCAGCCCCAGCATTTT.

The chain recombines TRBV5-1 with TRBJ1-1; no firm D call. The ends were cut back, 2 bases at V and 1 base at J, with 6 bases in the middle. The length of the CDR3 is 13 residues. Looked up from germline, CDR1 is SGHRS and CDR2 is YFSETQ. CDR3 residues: CASSFDPNTEAFF. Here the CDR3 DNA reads TGCGCCAGCAGCTTCGACCCGAACACTGAAGCTTTCTTT.

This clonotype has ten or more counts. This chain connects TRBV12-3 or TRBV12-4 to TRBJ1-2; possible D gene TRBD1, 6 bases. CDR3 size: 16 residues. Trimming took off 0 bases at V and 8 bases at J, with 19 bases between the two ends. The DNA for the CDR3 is TGTGCCAGCAGTTTAGCGGGAACAGGGCCCTCGGGGGGCTACACCTTC. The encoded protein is CASSLAGTGPSGGYTF.

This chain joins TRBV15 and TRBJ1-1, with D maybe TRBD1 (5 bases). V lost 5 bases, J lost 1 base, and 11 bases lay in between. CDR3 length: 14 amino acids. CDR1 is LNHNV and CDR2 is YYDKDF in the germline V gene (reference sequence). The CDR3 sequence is CATSVKGTNTEAFF. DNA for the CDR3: TGTGCCACCAGCGTGAAGGGGACGAACACTGAAGCTTTCTTT.

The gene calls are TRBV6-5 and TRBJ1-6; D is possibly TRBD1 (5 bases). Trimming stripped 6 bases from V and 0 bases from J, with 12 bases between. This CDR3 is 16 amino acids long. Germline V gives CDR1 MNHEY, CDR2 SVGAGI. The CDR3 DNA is TGTGCCAGCAGGCGGACAAGTAGCTCCTATAATTCACCCCTCCACTTT. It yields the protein CASRRTSSSYNSPLHF.

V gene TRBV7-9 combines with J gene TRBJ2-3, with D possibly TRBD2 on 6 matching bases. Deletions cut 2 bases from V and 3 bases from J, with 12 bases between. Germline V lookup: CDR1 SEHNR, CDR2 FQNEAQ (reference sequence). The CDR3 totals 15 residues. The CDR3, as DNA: TGTGCCAGCAGCTTACCCGGACTAATTACAGATACGCAGTATTTT. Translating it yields CASSLPGLITDTQYF.

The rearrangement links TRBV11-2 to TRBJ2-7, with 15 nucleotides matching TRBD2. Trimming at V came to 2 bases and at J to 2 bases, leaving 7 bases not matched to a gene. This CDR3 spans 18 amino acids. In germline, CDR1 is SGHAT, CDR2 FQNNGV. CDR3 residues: CASSLPNGLAGGTYEQYF. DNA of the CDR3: TGTGCCAGCAGCTTACCTAACGGACTAGCGGGAGGGACCTACGAGCAGTACTTC. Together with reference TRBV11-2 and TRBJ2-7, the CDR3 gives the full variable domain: EAGVAQSPRYKIIEKRQSVAFWCNPISGHATLYWYQQILGQGPKLLIQFQNNGVVDDSQLPKDRFSAERLKGVDSTLKIQPAKLEDSAVYLCASSLPNGLAGGTYEQYFGPGTRLTVT.

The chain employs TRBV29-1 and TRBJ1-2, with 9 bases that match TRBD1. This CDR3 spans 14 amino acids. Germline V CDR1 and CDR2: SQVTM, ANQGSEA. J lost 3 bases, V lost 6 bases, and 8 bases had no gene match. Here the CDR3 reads CSVRRDRDHYGYTF. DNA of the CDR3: TGCAGCGTCCGCCGGGACAGGGACCACTATGGCTACACCTTC.

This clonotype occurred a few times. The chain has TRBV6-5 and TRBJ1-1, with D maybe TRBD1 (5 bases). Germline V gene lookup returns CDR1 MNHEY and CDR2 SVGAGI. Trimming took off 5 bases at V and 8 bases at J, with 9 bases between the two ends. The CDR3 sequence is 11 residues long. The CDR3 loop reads CASSTRGEAFF. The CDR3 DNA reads TGTGCCAGCAGTACCCGGGGGGAAGCTTTCTTT.